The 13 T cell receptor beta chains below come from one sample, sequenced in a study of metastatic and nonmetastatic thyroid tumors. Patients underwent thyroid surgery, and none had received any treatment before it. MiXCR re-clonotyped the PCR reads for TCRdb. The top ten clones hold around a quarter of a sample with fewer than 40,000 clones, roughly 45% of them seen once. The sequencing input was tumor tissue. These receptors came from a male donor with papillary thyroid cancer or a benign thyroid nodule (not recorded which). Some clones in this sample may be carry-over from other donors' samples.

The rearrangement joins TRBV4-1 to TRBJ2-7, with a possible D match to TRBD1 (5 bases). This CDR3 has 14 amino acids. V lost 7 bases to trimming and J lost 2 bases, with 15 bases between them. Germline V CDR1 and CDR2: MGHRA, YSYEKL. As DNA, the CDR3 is TGCGCCAGCAATCAGGTCCAAGGGGCCTACGAGCAGTACTTC. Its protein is CASNQVQGAYEQYF.

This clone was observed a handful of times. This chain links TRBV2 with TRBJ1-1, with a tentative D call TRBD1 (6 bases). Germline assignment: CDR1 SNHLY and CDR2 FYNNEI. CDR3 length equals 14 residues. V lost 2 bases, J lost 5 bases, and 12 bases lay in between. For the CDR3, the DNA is TGTGCCAGCAGTGAATTAACAGGGCAGACTGAAGCTTTCTTT. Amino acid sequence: CASSELTGQTEAFF.

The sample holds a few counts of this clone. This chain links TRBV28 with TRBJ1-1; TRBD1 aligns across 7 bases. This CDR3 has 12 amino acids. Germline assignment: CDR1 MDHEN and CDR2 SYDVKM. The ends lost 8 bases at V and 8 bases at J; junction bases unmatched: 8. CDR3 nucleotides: TGTGCCAGCGTTAGGGCGGACAGGGAAGCTTTCTTT. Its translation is CASVRADREAFF.

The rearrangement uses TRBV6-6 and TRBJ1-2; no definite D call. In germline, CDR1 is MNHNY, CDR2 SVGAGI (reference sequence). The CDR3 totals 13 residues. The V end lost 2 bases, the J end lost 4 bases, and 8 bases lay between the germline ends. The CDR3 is CASSYGVSYGYTF. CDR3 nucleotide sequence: TGTGCCAGCAGTTACGGCGTCTCCTATGGCTACACCTTC.

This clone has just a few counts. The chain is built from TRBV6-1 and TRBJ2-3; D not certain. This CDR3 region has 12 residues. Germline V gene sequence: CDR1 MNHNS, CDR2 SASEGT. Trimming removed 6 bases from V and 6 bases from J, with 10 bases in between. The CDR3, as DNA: TGTGCCAGCAGCCCCTTCAGGGATACGCAGTATTTT. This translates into CASSPFRDTQYF.

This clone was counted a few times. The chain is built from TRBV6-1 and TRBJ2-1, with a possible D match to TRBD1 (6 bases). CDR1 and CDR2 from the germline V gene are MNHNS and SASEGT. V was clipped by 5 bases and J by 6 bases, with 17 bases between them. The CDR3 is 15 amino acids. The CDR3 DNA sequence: TGTGCCAGCAGTAAAGGGGGTACTGCGGTCAATGAGCAGTTCTTC. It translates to CASSKGGTAVNEQFF.

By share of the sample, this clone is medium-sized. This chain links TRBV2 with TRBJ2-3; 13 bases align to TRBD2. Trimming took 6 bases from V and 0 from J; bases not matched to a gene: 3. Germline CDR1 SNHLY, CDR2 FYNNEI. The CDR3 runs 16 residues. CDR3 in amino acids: CASRRTSGSSTDTQYF. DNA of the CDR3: TGTGCCAGCAGACGGACTAGCGGGAGCAGCACAGATACGCAGTATTTT.

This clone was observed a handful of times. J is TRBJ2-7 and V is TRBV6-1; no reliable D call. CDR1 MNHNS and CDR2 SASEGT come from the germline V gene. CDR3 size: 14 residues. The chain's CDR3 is CVDGVPHSPGEQYF. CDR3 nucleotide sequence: TGTGTAGACGGCGTCCCTCACTCCCCCGGCGAGCAGTACTTC.

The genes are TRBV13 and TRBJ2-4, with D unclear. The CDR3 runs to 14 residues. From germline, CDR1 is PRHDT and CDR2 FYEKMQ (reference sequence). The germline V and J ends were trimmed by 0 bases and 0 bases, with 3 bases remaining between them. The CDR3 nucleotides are TGTGCCAGCAGCTTAGGAGGAGCCAAAAACATTCAGTACTTC. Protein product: CASSLGGAKNIQYF.

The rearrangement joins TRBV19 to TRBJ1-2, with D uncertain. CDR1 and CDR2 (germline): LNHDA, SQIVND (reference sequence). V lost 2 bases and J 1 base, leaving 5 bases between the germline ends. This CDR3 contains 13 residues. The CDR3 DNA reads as TGTGCCAGTAGTATACAGGATAACTATGGCTACACCTTC. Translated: CASSIQDNYGYTF.

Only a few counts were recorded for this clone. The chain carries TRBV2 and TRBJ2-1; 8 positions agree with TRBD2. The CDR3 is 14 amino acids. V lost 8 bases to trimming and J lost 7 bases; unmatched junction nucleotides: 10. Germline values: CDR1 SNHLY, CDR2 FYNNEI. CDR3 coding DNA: TGTGCCAGCTACTATGGGACTAGTCTAAATGAGCAGTTCTTC. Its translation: CASYYGTSLNEQFF.

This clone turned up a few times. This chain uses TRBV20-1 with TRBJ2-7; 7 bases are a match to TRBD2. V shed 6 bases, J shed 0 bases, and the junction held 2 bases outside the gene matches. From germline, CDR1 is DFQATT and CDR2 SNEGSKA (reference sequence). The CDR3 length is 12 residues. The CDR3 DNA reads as TGCAGTGCAGGCGGGAGCTCCTACGAGCAGTACTTC. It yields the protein CSAGGSSYEQYF.

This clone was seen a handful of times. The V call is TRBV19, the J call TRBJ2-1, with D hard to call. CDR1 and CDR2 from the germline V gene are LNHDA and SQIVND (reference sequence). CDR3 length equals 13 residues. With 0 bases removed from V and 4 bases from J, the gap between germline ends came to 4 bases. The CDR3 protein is CASSIEAYNEQFF. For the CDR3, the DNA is TGTGCCAGTAGTATAGAGGCATACAATGAGCAGTTCTTC.